This T cell receptor (beta chain) was found in a study of cytomegalovirus exposure and HLA in healthy donors. Whole-study findings and limits: Using the classifier, cytomegalovirus status was reportedly diagnosed with high specificity and sensitivity. Across donors, most TCRs were seen rarely, yet some public ones were widespread. Among TCR beta chains, those listed as cytomegalovirus-associated numbered fewer than 200. In vitro confirmation showed three CMV-associated chains to be CMV antigen specific.

Vbeta (60) and Jbeta (13) primers were used in the PCR. Sequencing used immunoSEQ multiplex PCR; TCRdb keeps in-frame clones, though not all of them. This sample carries under 200,000 clones, around 79% of them seen once, and the ten largest clones take about 4.6%. Germline V gene lookup returns CDR1 SGHAT and CDR2 FQNNGV. The J segment lost 6 bases and the V segment lost 5 bases, leaving 2 bases of the junction unmatched. The CDR3 spans 13 residues. The sample holds one count of this clone. Its matching antigen is unknown. Sequenced input: PBMCs. The origin of this receptor is a woman between 25 and 40 years old in good health and CMV-seropositive. The rearrangement joins TRBV11-2 to TRBJ2-2; TRBD1 aligns across 8 bases. Here the CDR3 reads CASSEQGAGELFF. DNA of the CDR3: TGTGCCAGCAGCGAACAGGGGGCCGGGGAGCTGTTTTTT. Supplemented by reference TRBV11-2 and TRBJ2-2, the full variable domain reads EAGVAQSPRYKIIEKRQSVAFWCNPISGHATLYWYQQILGQGPKLLIQFQNNGVVDDSQLPKDRFSAERLKGVDSTLKIQPAKLEDSAVYLCASSEQGAGELFFGEGSRLTVL.